This T cell receptor beta chain originates from a study of control samples from healthy donors and cancer patients. The data were produced by immunoSEQ multiplex PCR, yet TCRdb's version contains in-frame clones alone and is incomplete. The table lists tens of thousands of clones, 94% of them singletons, with 4.8% in the top ten. Sequencing was carried out using blood. The clonotype was recovered from a woman under 30 in good health.

The CDR3, as DNA: TGTGCCACCAGTGATTCAGGACAGGGTGCCGGGGAGCTGTTTTTT. Amino acid sequence: CATSDSGQGAGELFF. V gene TRBV24-1 combines with J gene TRBJ2-2; 8 bases match TRBD1. The trim removed 2 bases at V and 6 bases at J, leaving 4 bases unmatched. The CDR3 is 15 residues long. Germline V gene sequence: CDR1 KGHDR, CDR2 SFDVKD.